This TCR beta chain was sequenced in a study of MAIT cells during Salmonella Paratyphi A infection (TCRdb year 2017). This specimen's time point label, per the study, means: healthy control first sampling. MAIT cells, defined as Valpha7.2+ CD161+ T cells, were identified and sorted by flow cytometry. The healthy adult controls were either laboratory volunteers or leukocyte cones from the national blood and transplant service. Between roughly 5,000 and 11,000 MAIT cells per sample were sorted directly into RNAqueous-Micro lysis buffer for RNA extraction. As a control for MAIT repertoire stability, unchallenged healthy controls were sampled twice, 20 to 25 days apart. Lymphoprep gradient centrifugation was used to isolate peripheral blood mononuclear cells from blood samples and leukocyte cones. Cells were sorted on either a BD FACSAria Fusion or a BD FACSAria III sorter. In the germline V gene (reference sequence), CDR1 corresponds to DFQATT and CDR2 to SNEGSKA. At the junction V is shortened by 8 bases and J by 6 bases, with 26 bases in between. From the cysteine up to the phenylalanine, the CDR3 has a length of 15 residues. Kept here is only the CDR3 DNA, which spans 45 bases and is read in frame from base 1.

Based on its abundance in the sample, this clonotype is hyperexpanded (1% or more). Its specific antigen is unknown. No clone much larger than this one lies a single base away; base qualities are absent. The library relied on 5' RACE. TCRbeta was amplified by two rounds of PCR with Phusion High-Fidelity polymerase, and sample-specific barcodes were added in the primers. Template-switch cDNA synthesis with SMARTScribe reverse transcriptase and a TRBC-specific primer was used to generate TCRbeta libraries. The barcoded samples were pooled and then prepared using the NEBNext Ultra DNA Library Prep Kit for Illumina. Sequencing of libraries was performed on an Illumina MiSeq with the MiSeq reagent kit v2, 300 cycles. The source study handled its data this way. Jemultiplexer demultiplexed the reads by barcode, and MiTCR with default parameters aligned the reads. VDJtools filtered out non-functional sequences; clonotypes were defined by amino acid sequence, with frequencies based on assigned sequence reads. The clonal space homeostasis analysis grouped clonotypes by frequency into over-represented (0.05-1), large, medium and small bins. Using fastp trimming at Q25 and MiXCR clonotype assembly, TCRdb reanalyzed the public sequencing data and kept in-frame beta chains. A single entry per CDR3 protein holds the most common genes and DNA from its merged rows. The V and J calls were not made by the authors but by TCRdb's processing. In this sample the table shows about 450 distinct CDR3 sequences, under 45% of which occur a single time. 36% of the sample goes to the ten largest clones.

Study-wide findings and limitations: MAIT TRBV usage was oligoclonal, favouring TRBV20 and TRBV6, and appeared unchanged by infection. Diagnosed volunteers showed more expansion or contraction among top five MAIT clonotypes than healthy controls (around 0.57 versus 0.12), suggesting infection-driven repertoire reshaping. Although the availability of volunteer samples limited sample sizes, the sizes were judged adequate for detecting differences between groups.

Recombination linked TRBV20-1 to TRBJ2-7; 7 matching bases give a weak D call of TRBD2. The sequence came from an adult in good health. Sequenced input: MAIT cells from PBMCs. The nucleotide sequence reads TGCAGTCTACCGCGGAGGGGGGGGGATTCGGGCGAGCAGTACTTC. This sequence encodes CSLPRRGGDSGEQYF.